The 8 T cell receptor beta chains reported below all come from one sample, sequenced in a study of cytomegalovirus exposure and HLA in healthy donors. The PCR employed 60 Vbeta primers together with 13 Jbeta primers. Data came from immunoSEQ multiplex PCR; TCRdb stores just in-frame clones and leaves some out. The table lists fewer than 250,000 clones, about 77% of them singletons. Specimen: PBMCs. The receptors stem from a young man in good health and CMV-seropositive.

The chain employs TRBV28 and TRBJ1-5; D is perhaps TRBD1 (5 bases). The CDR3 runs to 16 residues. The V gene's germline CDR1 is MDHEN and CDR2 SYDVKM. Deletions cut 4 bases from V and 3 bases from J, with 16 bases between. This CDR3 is CASSSPGGADNQPQHF. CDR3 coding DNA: TGTGCCAGCAGTTCTCCGGGCGGGGCGGACAATCAGCCCCAGCATTTT.

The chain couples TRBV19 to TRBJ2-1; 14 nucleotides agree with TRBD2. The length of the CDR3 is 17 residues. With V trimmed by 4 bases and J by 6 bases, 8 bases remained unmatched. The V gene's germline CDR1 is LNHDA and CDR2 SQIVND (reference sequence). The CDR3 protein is CASSSPPGTSGGNEQFF. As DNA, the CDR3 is TGTGCCAGTAGTAGTCCCCCCGGGACTAGCGGGGGCAATGAGCAGTTCTTC.

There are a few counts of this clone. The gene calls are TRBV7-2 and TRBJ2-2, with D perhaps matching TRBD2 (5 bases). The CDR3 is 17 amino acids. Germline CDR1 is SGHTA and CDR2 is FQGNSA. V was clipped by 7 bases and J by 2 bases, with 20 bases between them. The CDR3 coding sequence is TGTGCCAGCACCCCGGGATGGGCAGCCCTAAACACCGGGGAGCTGTTTTTT. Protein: CASTPGWAALNTGELFF.

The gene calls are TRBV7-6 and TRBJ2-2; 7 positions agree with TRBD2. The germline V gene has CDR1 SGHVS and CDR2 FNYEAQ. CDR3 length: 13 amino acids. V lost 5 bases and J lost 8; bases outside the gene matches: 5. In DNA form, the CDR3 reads TGTGCCAGCAGCCAACGACTAGCAGGGGAGCTGTTTTTT. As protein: CASSQRLAGELFF.

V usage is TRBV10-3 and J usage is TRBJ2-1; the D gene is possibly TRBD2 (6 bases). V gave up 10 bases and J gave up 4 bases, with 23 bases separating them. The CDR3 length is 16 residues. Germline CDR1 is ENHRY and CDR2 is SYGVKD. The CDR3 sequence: CATRDWGSAGYNEQFF. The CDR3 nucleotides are TGTGCCACACGGGACTGGGGATCCGCCGGATACAATGAGCAGTTCTTC.

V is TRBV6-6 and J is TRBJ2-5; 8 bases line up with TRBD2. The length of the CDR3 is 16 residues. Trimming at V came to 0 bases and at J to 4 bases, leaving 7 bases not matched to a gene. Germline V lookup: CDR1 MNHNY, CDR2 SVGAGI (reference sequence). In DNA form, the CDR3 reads TGTGCCAGCAGTTACTCGAGCGGGAGTGGGTCAGAGACCCAGTACTTC. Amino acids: CASSYSSGSGSETQYF.

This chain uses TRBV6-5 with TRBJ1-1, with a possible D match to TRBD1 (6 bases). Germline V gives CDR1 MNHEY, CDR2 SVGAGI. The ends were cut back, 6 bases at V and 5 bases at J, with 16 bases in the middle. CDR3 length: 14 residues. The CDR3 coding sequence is TGTGCCAGCAGCAACGGGGGGGGCGGGACTGAAGCTTTCTTT. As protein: CASSNGGGGTEAFF.

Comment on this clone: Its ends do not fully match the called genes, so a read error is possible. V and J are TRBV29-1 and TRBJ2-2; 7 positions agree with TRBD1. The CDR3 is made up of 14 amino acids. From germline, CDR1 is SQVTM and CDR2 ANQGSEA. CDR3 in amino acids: CSVEGTDEFGELFF. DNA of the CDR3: TGCAGCGTCGAAGGGACAGACGAGTTCGGGGAGCTGTTTTTT.